The 19 T cell receptor beta chains listed next were all sequenced from one sample in a study of neurological immune-mediated disorders. MiXCR, run by TCRdb on the 5' RACE reads, gives a single entry per CDR3 protein. The profile shows approximately 21,000 distinct CDR3 sequences, 5% to 7% of them singletons. The material sequenced was CD8+ T cells from blood. These receptors were obtained from a man younger than 35 in good health.

This clonotype was detected ten times or more. CDR3 amino acids: CASSESMNTEAFF. The CDR3 region has the DNA TGTGCCAGCAGCGAAAGTATGAACACTGAAGCTTTCTTT. V and J are TRBV13 and TRBJ1-1, with no clear D. Germline values: CDR1 PRHDT, CDR2 FYEKMQ (reference sequence). V gave up 5 bases and J gave up 0 bases, with 7 bases separating them. This CDR3 has 13 amino acids.

The sample holds many counts of this clonotype. Germline and junction disagree at one end, which may indicate a read error. The chain employs TRBV19 and TRBJ2-6; no firm D call. Germline V CDR1 and CDR2: LNHDA, SQIVND (reference sequence). This CDR3 has 14 amino acids. CDR3 in DNA: TGTGCCAGTACCCCGTTTTCTGGGGACAACGTCCTGACTTTC. It specifies CASTPFSGDNVLTF. The full variable domain, in which reference TRBV19 and TRBJ2-6 provide the parts outside the CDR3, is DGGITQSPKYLFRKEGQNVTLSCEQNLNHDAMYWYRQDPGQGLRLIYYSQIVNDFQKGDIAEGYSVSREKKESFPLTVTSAQKNPTAFYLCASTPFSGDNVLTFGAGSRLTVL.

There are many counts of this clonotype. The genes are TRBV24-1 and TRBJ2-1, with D possibly being TRBD1 (6 bases). Per germline, CDR1 KGHDR and CDR2 SFDVKD. The CDR3 contains 18 residues. Trimming shortened V by 4 bases and J by 8 bases, and 26 bases separated the two germline ends. In nucleotides, the CDR3 is TGTGCCACCAGTGAATCCGTCTACAGGGATGGTACACCAGATGAGCAGTTCTTC. Its translation: CATSESVYRDGTPDEQFF.

This clonotype qualifies as medium-sized. This rearrangement joins TRBV9 to TRBJ1-2; D is undetermined. Germline assignment: CDR1 SGDLS and CDR2 YYNGEE. The CDR3 consists of 13 residues. V was clipped by 0 bases and J by 3 bases, with 6 bases between them. CDR3 region: CASSVGQDYGYTF. The CDR3 region has the DNA TGTGCCAGCAGCGTAGGTCAAGACTATGGCTACACCTTC.

Many counts were recorded for this clonotype. The J gene is TRBJ2-1, the V gene TRBV7-9; the D is unclear. Germline-derived CDR1 and CDR2 are SEHNR and FQNEAQ (reference sequence). V dropped 5 bases and J dropped 9 bases, with 17 bases sitting between them. CDR3 length equals 14 residues. CDR3 sequence: CASSAPGHQREQFF. The CDR3 nucleotides read TGTGCCAGCAGCGCCCCCGGGCACCAACGTGAGCAGTTCTTC.

The chain recombines TRBV6-2 or TRBV6-3 with TRBJ2-1; no firm D call. Deletions cut 0 bases from V and 12 bases from J, with 6 bases between. CDR1 MNHEY and CDR2 SVGEGT come from the germline V gene. This CDR3 has 11 amino acids. DNA of the CDR3: TGTGCCAGCAGTTACTCGTCGTTGCAGTTCTTC. This encodes CASSYSSLQFF.

This clonotype was detected many times. The CDR3 bases are TGTGCCAGCAGTGAAGGGGGCGGGGTCTGGCACGAGCAGTACTTC. It yields the protein CASSEGGGVWHEQYF. The chain has TRBV2 and TRBJ2-7, with D perhaps matching TRBD2 (6 bases). Germline CDR1 reads SNHLY; CDR2 reads FYNNEI. Trimming shortened V by 1 base and J by 5 bases, and 15 bases separated the two germline ends. The CDR3 contains 15 residues.

This clonotype occurred a few times. The J gene is TRBJ2-7, the V gene TRBV12-5; a weak D match, TRBD1 (5 bases). The CDR3 extends over 14 amino acids. Trimming removed 5 bases from V and 0 bases from J, with 11 bases in between. The V gene's germline CDR1 is LGHNT and CDR2 FRNRAP. The CDR3 DNA is TGTGCTAGTGGTCATACAGGTTTCTCCTACGAGCAGTACTTC. Translating gives CASGHTGFSYEQYF.

This clonotype was detected many times. V and J are TRBV5-1 and TRBJ2-3; D is possibly TRBD1 (6 bases). Germline V gives CDR1 SGHRS, CDR2 YFSETQ. V was pared by 3 bases and J by 2 bases, with 13 bases between. The CDR3 runs to 15 residues. In nucleotides, the CDR3 is TGCGCCAGCAGCTCGTGGACAGACTTCACAGATACGCAGTATTTT. This codes for CASSSWTDFTDTQYF.

This clonotype was recorded at least ten times. The chain joins TRBV27 to TRBJ1-6; D unresolved. The CDR3 length is 12 residues. Deletions cut 0 bases from V and 12 bases from J, with 6 bases between. CDR1 is MNHEY, CDR2 SMNVEV, per germline (reference sequence). In DNA, the CDR3 is TGTGCCAGCAGTTTATCTCCGGGACCCCTCCACTTT. This codes for CASSLSPGPLHF.

This clonotype was observed at least ten times. This chain joins TRBV5-6 and TRBJ2-5; no clear D. Germline values: CDR1 SGHDT, CDR2 YYEEEE. This CDR3 comprises 14 residues. Trimming shortened V by 4 bases and J by 2 bases, and 12 bases separated the two germline ends. The CDR3 DNA reads as TGTGCCAGCAGCATCGGGTCGCTACAAGAGACCCAGTACTTC. Its protein is CASSIGSLQETQYF. Full variable domain (remainder filled in from reference TRBV5-6 and TRBJ2-5): DAGVTQSPTHLIKTRGQQVTLRCSPKSGHDTVSWYQQALGQGPQFIFQYYEEEERQRGNFPDRFSGHQFPNYSSELNVNALLLGDSALYLCASSIGSLQETQYFGPGTRLLVL.

Ten or more counts support this clonotype. This chain links TRBV5-1 with TRBJ1-1; D might be TRBD1 (5 bases). The germline CDR1 and CDR2 sequences are SGHRS and YFSETQ. V was clipped by 4 bases and J by 0 bases, with 13 bases between them. The CDR3 is 15 amino acids. The CDR3 protein is CASSPWDGMNTEAFF. In DNA form, the CDR3 reads TGCGCCAGCAGCCCATGGGACGGCATGAACACTGAAGCTTTCTTT.

This clonotype was seen at least ten times. This chain links TRBV11-2 with TRBJ2-3; 12 nucleotides line up with TRBD1. Germline assignment: CDR1 SGHAT and CDR2 FQNNGV. This CDR3 is built from 16 residues. The trim removed 5 bases at V and 2 bases at J, leaving 5 bases unmatched. The CDR3 sequence: CASSPGTGGHTDTQYF. The CDR3 nucleotides are TGTGCCAGCAGCCCCGGGACAGGGGGCCACACAGATACGCAGTATTTT. Using reference TRBV11-2 and TRBJ2-3 for the parts outside the CDR3, the full variable domain is EAGVAQSPRYKIIEKRQSVAFWCNPISGHATLYWYQQILGQGPKLLIQFQNNGVVDDSQLPKDRFSAERLKGVDSTLKIQPAKLEDSAVYLCASSPGTGGHTDTQYFGPGTRLTVL.

Judged by abundance, this clonotype is medium-sized. CDR3 in amino acids: CASSESPGAETQYF. DNA for the CDR3: TGTGCCAGCAGTGAAAGTCCTGGGGCAGAGACCCAGTACTTC. V and J are TRBV25-1 and TRBJ2-5; weak D call: TRBD1 (5 bases). Trimming removed 2 bases at V and 4 bases at J, with 11 bases between. The length of the CDR3 is 14 residues. The germline V gene encodes CDR1 MGHDK and CDR2 SYGVNS.

In this sample, this clonotype turned up many times. This sequence joins TRBV7-3 and TRBJ1-2; D is uncertain. In germline, CDR1 is SGHTA, CDR2 FQGTGA. V was clipped by 0 bases and J by 4 bases, with 9 bases between them. The CDR3 runs 14 residues. The CDR3 region has the DNA TGTGCCAGCAGCTTAACGGGCAGCGCCTATGGCTACACCTTC. This codes for CASSLTGSAYGYTF.

The table lists this clonotype with many counts. This chain links TRBV6-6 with TRBJ2-7; D is possibly TRBD2 (5 bases). CDR3 length equals 14 residues. Per germline, CDR1 MNHNY and CDR2 SVGAGI (reference sequence). Trimming left V 4 bases short and J 6 bases short, with 16 bases between. CDR3 in amino acids: CASSWVGIKSEQYF. In DNA form, the CDR3 reads TGTGCCAGCAGTTGGGTCGGGATCAAGAGCGAGCAGTACTTC.

This clonotype was detected many times. The rearrangement uses TRBV5-5 and TRBJ2-1; 10 positions match TRBD1. The trim removed 4 bases at V and 3 bases at J, leaving 4 bases unmatched. The CDR3 length is 15 residues. Germline lookup yields CDR1 SGHKS and CDR2 YYEKEE (reference sequence). CDR3 region: CASSLTGGDYNEQFF. The CDR3 DNA follows: TGTGCCAGCAGCCTGACAGGGGGCGACTACAATGAGCAGTTCTTC.

This clonotype came up many times. This chain connects TRBV28 to TRBJ1-1; D gene ambiguous. Trimming took off 5 bases at V and 1 base at J, with 14 bases between the two ends. Germline V lookup: CDR1 MDHEN, CDR2 SYDVKM. The CDR3 contains 15 residues. The CDR3 DNA reads TGTGCCAGCAGTCAAAAGACGGAGGGGAACACTGAAGCTTTCTTT. It codes for CASSQKTEGNTEAFF.

This clonotype was picked up many times. The rearrangement joins TRBV3-1 to TRBJ2-1; D is undetermined. The CDR3 has 16 amino acids. Deletions cut 1 base from V and 4 bases from J, with 14 bases between. The V gene's germline CDR1 is LGHDT and CDR2 YNNKEL (reference sequence). The CDR3 here is CASSQGSIELYNEQFF. CDR3 sequence (DNA): TGTGCCAGCAGCCAAGGCTCCATCGAGCTTTACAATGAGCAGTTCTTC.